Listed below are T cell receptor beta chains from one sample, sequenced in a study of early T cells in non-severe SARS-CoV-2 infection. TCRdb re-derived calls from the 5' RACE reads in MiXCR, one entry per CDR3 protein. The sample holds approximately 45,000 distinct CDR3 sequences, less than 8.5% seen once. The material sequenced was whole blood. Every receptor here comes from an adult who was a healthcare worker with PCR-confirmed SARS-CoV-2 infection or an uninfected control (not recorded which). Both conserved end residues are part of each CDR3. The D gene is left open where the match is weak. Some rows have no size entry. The others give once, few or many, or a class for an expanded clone.

V	J	D	size	DNA	CDR3
TRBV19	TRBJ1-2	NA	few	TGTGCCAGTAGTGAAAATCGGGTGAACTATGGCTACACCTTC	CASSENRVNYGYTF
TRBV18	TRBJ1-2	NA	NA	TGTGCCAGCTCACCCGACAGTAACTATGGCTACACCTTC	CASSPDSNYGYTF
TRBV13	TRBJ2-2	NA	NA	TGTGCCAGCAGCATTGGGACGGTCCGCCATACAGGGGAGCTGTTTTTT	CASSIGTVRHTGELFF
TRBV6-2/TRBV6-3	TRBJ2-5	NA	few	TGTGCCAGCAGTCTCCTGGGCAGCGGTGGGCAAGAGACCCAGTACTTC	CASSLLGSGGQETQYF
TRBV6-6	TRBJ1-4	TRBD1	many	TGTGCCTGCCACGGACAGGGACTTAATGAAAAACTGTTTTTT	CACHGQGLNEKLFF
TRBV9	TRBJ2-3	NA	few	TGTGCCAGCAGCCCCGAGTATACAGATACGCAGTATTTT	CASSPEYTDTQYF
TRBV6-1	TRBJ1-6	NA	NA	TGTGCCAGCAGGAGCCCCTATAATTCACCCCTCCACTTT	CASRSPYNSPLHF
TRBV19	TRBJ2-3	NA	few	TGTGCCAGTAGTCATAGGACACCCACAGATACGCAGTATTTT	CASSHRTPTDTQYF
TRBV7-2	TRBJ2-7	TRBD1	NA	TGTGCCAGCAGCTTAATGTTCGGGACAGGGATCTACGAGCAGTACTTC	CASSLMFGTGIYEQYF
TRBV7-6	TRBJ2-5	NA	few	TGTGCCAGCAGCTTAGCGGGCCTGAATCAAGAGACCCAGTACTTC	CASSLAGLNQETQYF
TRBV6-1	TRBJ2-7	NA	many	TGTGCCAGCAGTGCGGCGGGCCCCTACGAGCAGTACTTC	CASSAAGPYEQYF
TRBV6-2/TRBV6-3	TRBJ1-5	NA	many	TGTGCCAGCAGTTTCACGTATAGCAATCAGCCCCAGCATTTT	CASSFTYSNQPQHF
TRBV6-2/TRBV6-3	TRBJ1-1	NA	many	TGTGCCAGCAGTTACCCCCTCGACAGGAACACTGAAGCTTTCTTT	CASSYPLDRNTEAFF
TRBV9	TRBJ1-1	TRBD1	few	TGTGCCAGCAGCCCGCGACCCCCCGGGACAGACACTGAAGCTTTCTTT	CASSPRPPGTDTEAFF
TRBV6-6	TRBJ1-5	NA	many	TGTGCCAGCAGTTACTCGGGGGGGGACGGTCAGCCCCAGCATTTT	CASSYSGGDGQPQHF
TRBV19	TRBJ2-5	TRBD1	few	TGTGCCAGTAGTATGGGATGGGACAGGGACCAAGAGACCCAGTACTTC	CASSMGWDRDQETQYF
TRBV4-2	TRBJ2-1	NA	many	TGTGCCAGCAGCCAAGATATGCCCGAACGGGGTGAGCAGTTCTTC	CASSQDMPERGEQFF
TRBV7-8	TRBJ2-3	NA	NA	TGTGCCAGCAGCCTGTGGGATACGCAGTATTTT	CASSLWDTQYF
TRBV7-6	TRBJ2-3	TRBD2	many	TGTGCCAGCAGCTTCGGACTAGCTCCCCGGGATACGCAGTATTTT	CASSFGLAPRDTQYF
TRBV12-3/TRBV12-4	TRBJ1-5	TRBD1	many	TGTGCCAGCAGTGACAGGGGCTTTAGCAATCAGCCCCAGCATTTT	CASSDRGFSNQPQHF
TRBV4-2	TRBJ2-3	TRBD2	few	TGTGCCAGCAGCCAAGAGGTGGGACTAGCGGGCCCAGATACGCAGTATTTT	CASSQEVGLAGPDTQYF
TRBV10-2	TRBJ2-5	TRBD2	few	TGCGCCAGCAGTGAGGGGCTAGCGGGGGCGCCCCCCCAAGAGACCCAGTACTTC	CASSEGLAGAPPQETQYF
TRBV19	TRBJ1-5	NA	many	TGTGCCAGTAATGTCCGTGTAGATCAGCCCCAGCATTTT	CASNVRVDQPQHF
TRBV19	TRBJ2-7	TRBD1	few	TGTGCCAGTCGGGACAGGAGCTCCTACGAGCAGTACTTC	CASRDRSSYEQYF
TRBV23-1	TRBJ1-4	NA	NA	TGCGCCAGCAGTCTCCCCCCGGAAGTACGGAATGAAAAACTGTTTTTT	CASSLPPEVRNEKLFF
TRBV7-6	TRBJ2-1	NA	many	TGTGCCAGCAGCCACCTCCAGGGCGGATACAATGAGCAGTTCTTC	CASSHLQGGYNEQFF
TRBV7-3	TRBJ1-1	NA	many	TGTGCCAGCAGCTCCTCAGTGGACACTGAAGCTTTCTTT	CASSSSVDTEAFF
TRBV11-2	TRBJ2-7	TRBD1	many	TGTGCCAGCAGCTTCCGCGGACAGGTCTTGGCCGAGCAGTACTTC	CASSFRGQVLAEQYF
TRBV5-5	TRBJ1-1	NA	NA	TGTGCCAGCAGCTTGGGGGGGACGAGCACTGAAGCTTTCTTT	CASSLGGTSTEAFF
TRBV18	TRBJ2-1	TRBD1	many	TGTGCCAGCTCACGCCAACCCTGGACAGGATTAGGGAATGAGCAGTTCTTC	CASSRQPWTGLGNEQFF
TRBV2	TRBJ1-1	NA	few	TGTGCCAGCAGCGTCGACCTCACTGAAGCTTTCTTT	CASSVDLTEAFF
TRBV12-3/TRBV12-4	TRBJ1-2	NA	many	TGTGCCAGCAGTTTAATGTCAGCCCTCTATGGCTACACCTTC	CASSLMSALYGYTF
TRBV18	TRBJ2-5	NA	few	TGTGCCAGTCGCACCGGGACCGCGGTAGAGACCCAGTACTTC	CASRTGTAVETQYF
TRBV2	TRBJ2-5	TRBD2	few	TGTGCCTGCAGACTATCCCGGGGGGTAGAGACCCAGTACTTC	CACRLSRGVETQYF
TRBV6-2/TRBV6-3	TRBJ1-1	NA	many	TGTGCCAGCAGTTACAGGAACACTGAAGCTTTCTTT	CASSYRNTEAFF